This T cell receptor (beta chain) was recorded in a study of blood T cell repertoires in COVID-19. Study summary: T cells, B-cell-depleted T cells, or PBMCs provided the cDNA or gDNA that served as material.

Germline V gives CDR1 LNHNV, CDR2 YYDKDF (reference sequence). Trimming stripped 0 bases from V and 7 bases from J, with 13 bases between. There are 15 residues in the CDR3. Profiling relied on immunoSEQ multiplex PCR, and the TCRdb table lists in-frame clones only, not all of them. The repertoire has fewer than 120,000 clones, 88% of them found once; the top ten carry 3.3%. This sequence was found in a woman aged 45-60 years with acute or convalescent COVID-19. The V gene is TRBV15, the J gene TRBJ1-5, with no clear D. Sequencing was carried out using peripheral blood. DNA for the CDR3: TGTGCCACCAGCAGAGATCTAAGCGGTGGACAGCCCCAGCATTTT. This codes for CATSRDLSGGQPQHF.